A single sample is the source of the 32 T cell receptor beta chains below, sequenced in a study of blood T cell repertoires in COVID-19 (dated by TCRdb to the early 2020s). Receptor amplification or capture employed the immunoSEQ multiplex PCR assay. This immuneACCESS table, as held by TCRdb, lists in-frame sequences with V and J called but not all clones. Of the missing ones, under half trace to an unresolved V gene in checked studies; the others have no known cause. In all, the sample holds 35,000 to 45,000 clones, and approximately 80% of those were seen once. The top ten constitute around 17% of the sample. The sequenced sample was peripheral blood. These receptors were obtained from an older man with acute or convalescent COVID-19.

The chain links TRBV24-1 to TRBJ2-3; D might be TRBD2 (6 bases). The CDR3 runs to 17 residues. In germline, CDR1 is KGHDR, CDR2 SFDVKD. V was trimmed by 3 bases and J by 4 bases, leaving 19 bases between them. CDR3 region: CATSDTGSRGRADTQYF. CDR3 coding DNA: TGTGCCACCAGTGATACCGGGTCGCGGGGAAGGGCAGATACGCAGTATTTT.

The rearrangement links TRBV7-8 to TRBJ1-3, with unresolved D. The CDR3 has 14 residues. Between the trimmed V and J ends, which lost 5 bases and 3 bases, there was a span of 11 bases. Germline V gene data show CDR1 as SGHVS and CDR2 as FQNEAQ. Here the CDR3 DNA reads TGTGCCAGCAGCCTCTCGCGACTTGGAAACACCATATATTTT. Translated, it gives CASSLSRLGNTIYF.

CDR3 sequence (DNA): TGCGCCAGCAGCCAAGTGGGACTAGCGGAAGAGACCCAGTACTTC. Translating gives CASSQVGLAEETQYF. This sequence joins TRBV4-1 and TRBJ2-5, with 11 bases lining up with TRBD2. Germline V gene lookup returns CDR1 MGHRA and CDR2 YSYEKL. J lost 3 bases, V lost 1 base, and 1 base had no gene match. The CDR3 extends over 15 amino acids.

The chain employs TRBV7-8 and TRBJ1-3; 9 bases align to TRBD1. Germline V gene data show CDR1 as SGHVS and CDR2 as FQNEAQ. The CDR3 has 16 amino acids. V gave up 5 bases and J gave up 4 bases; unmatched junction bases: 9. CDR3 sequence (DNA): TGTGCCAGCAGCCTCTCCGGGACAGGGAGGGGAAACACCATATATTTT. It codes for CASSLSGTGRGNTIYF.

The chain employs TRBV5-4 and TRBJ1-2, with 7 bases identical to TRBD1. V shed 0 bases, J shed 6 bases, and the junction held 2 bases outside the gene matches. CDR1 is SGHNT and CDR2 is YYREEE in the germline V gene (reference sequence). The CDR3 is made up of 13 amino acids. The CDR3 bases are TGTGCCAGCAGCTTGGCAGGGACAGATGGCTACACCTTC. Translating gives CASSLAGTDGYTF.

The genes are TRBV5-1 and TRBJ2-3; tentative D call: TRBD2 (6 bases). CDR3 length: 16 amino acids. Per the germline V gene, CDR1 is SGHRS and CDR2 is YFSETQ. V was cut by 4 bases and J by 0 bases, with 15 bases left in between. Here the CDR3 reads CASSALTSTSTDTQYF. CDR3 DNA: TGCGCCAGCAGCGCCTTGACTAGTACTAGCACAGATACGCAGTATTTT.

This chain links TRBV18 with TRBJ1-1, with D uncertain. Germline loops: CDR1 KGHSH, CDR2 LQKENI. The CDR3 covers 14 residues. Trimming left V 3 bases short and J 1 base short, with 9 bases between. DNA for the CDR3: TGTGCCAGCTCACCCGGCTGGAGGAACACTGAAGCTTTCTTT. Amino acids: CASSPGWRNTEAFF.

CDR3 in amino acids: CASSAAGVHTIYF. The CDR3 DNA reads TGTGCCAGTAGTGCCGCAGGGGTACACACCATATATTTT. The chain combines TRBV19 with TRBJ1-3, with a weak D call TRBD1 (6 bases). The V gene's germline CDR1 is LNHDA and CDR2 SQIVND (reference sequence). Trimming removed 5 bases from V and 8 bases from J, with 13 bases in between. The CDR3 has 13 amino acids.

This chain links TRBV19 with TRBJ2-7; TRBD1 agrees at 12 bases. The ends lost 4 bases at V and 0 bases at J; junction bases unmatched: 7. CDR1 and CDR2 (germline): LNHDA, SQIVND (reference sequence). CDR3 length equals 17 residues. In nucleotides, the CDR3 is TGTGCCAGTAGTACGAGGGGACAGGGGGCGAACTCCTACGAGCAGTACTTC. It yields the protein CASSTRGQGANSYEQYF.

This clone occurred once. This rearrangement joins TRBV24-1 to TRBJ1-1; a possible D gene is TRBD1 (6 bases). Germline-derived CDR1 and CDR2 are KGHDR and SFDVKD. This CDR3 has 13 residues. The V end lost 4 bases, the J end lost 11 bases, and 16 bases lay between the germline ends. For the CDR3, the DNA is TGTGCCACCAGTGACTGGTTTTCAGGGGCTGCTTTCTTT. Translating gives CATSDWFSGAAFF.

This chain joins TRBV19 and TRBJ1-6; 7 positions match TRBD1. V trimming: 7 bases; J trimming: 7 bases; junction bases outside the gene matches: 10. Looked up from germline, CDR1 is LNHDA and CDR2 is SQIVND (reference sequence). CDR3 length equals 15 residues. This CDR3 is CASKPRQGVNSPLHF. CDR3 nucleotides: TGTGCCAGTAAGCCTCGACAGGGAGTGAATTCACCCCTCCACTTT.

The chain links TRBV14 to TRBJ1-4; a possible D gene is TRBD1 (5 bases). Germline V gene sequence: CDR1 SGHDN, CDR2 FVKESK. V gave up 4 bases and J gave up 5 bases, with 14 bases separating them. CDR3 length: 15 amino acids. The CDR3 sequence is CASSLAGRRNEKLFF. The CDR3 DNA reads TGTGCCAGCAGCCTAGCGGGACGGCGGAATGAAAAACTGTTTTTT.

The chain has TRBV27 and TRBJ1-4; TRBD1 is a possible D gene (5 bases). CDR1 and CDR2 from the germline V gene are MNHEY and SMNVEV (reference sequence). Trimming left V 6 bases short and J 4 bases short, with 15 bases between. The CDR3 consists of 15 residues. The CDR3 DNA sequence: TGTGCCAGCAGACATGCGGGACTGTTTAATGAAAAACTGTTTTTT. It is translated as CASRHAGLFNEKLFF. Variable domain in full (rest from reference TRBV27 and TRBJ1-4): EAQVTQNPRYLITVTGKKLTVTCSQNMNHEYMSWYRQDPGLGLRQIYYSMNVEVTDKGDVPEGYKVSRKEKRNFPLILESPSPNQTSLYFCASRHAGLFNEKLFFGSGTQLSVL.

The chain joins TRBV11-2 to TRBJ2-7; 8 nucleotides align to TRBD2. Per the germline V gene, CDR1 is SGHAT and CDR2 is FQNNGV. Trimming at V came to 4 bases and at J to 0 bases, leaving 2 bases not matched to a gene. The CDR3 length is 14 residues. The DNA for the CDR3 is TGTGCCAGCAGCTCAAGCGGGAGCTCCTACGAGCAGTACTTC. The encoded protein is CASSSSGSSYEQYF. The full variable domain, with the rest looked up from reference TRBV11-2 and TRBJ2-7, is EAGVAQSPRYKIIEKRQSVAFWCNPISGHATLYWYQQILGQGPKLLIQFQNNGVVDDSQLPKDRFSAERLKGVDSTLKIQPAKLEDSAVYLCASSSSGSSYEQYFGPGTRLTVT.

The chain couples TRBV18 to TRBJ2-1; D may be TRBD2 (7 bases). V shed 0 bases and J shed 6 bases, with 15 bases lying between them. Germline V gene sequence: CDR1 KGHSH, CDR2 LQKENI. This CDR3 has 16 residues. This CDR3 is CASSPPPAGAGNEQFF. The DNA of the CDR3 is TGTGCCAGCTCACCACCCCCCGCGGGGGCGGGCAATGAGCAGTTCTTC.

This clone was counted once. The DNA for the CDR3 is TGTGCCAGTTTCGACAGTATGAACACTGAAGCTTTCTTT. Its protein is CASFDSMNTEAFF. The J gene is TRBJ1-1, the V gene TRBV18, with D possibly matching TRBD1 (5 bases). The V end was cut by 9 bases, the J end by 0 bases, with 11 bases between. CDR1 and CDR2 from the germline V gene are KGHSH and LQKENI. The CDR3 runs 13 residues.

The chain employs TRBV30 and TRBJ1-2, with D uncertain. Per the germline V gene, CDR1 is GTSNPN and CDR2 is SVGIG (reference sequence). V lost 2 bases and J 3 bases, leaving 13 bases between the germline ends. The CDR3 consists of 14 residues. CDR3 DNA: TGTGCCTGGAGTCGCCGGACGGGAGACTATGGCTACACCTTC. Its protein is CAWSRRTGDYGYTF.

This clone was detected a few times. The genes are TRBV19 and TRBJ1-2; D is perhaps TRBD1 (6 bases). The V end was cut by 6 bases, the J end by 2 bases, with 16 bases between. Germline values: CDR1 LNHDA, CDR2 SQIVND (reference sequence). This CDR3 is built from 15 residues. CDR3 amino acids: CASSNSGTLNYGYTF. The CDR3 coding sequence is TGTGCCAGTAGCAACTCCGGGACACTCAACTATGGCTACACCTTC. Full variable domain (rest looked up from reference TRBV19 and TRBJ1-2): DGGITQSPKYLFRKEGQNVTLSCEQNLNHDAMYWYRQDPGQGLRLIYYSQIVNDFQKGDIAEGYSVSREKKESFPLTVTSAQKNPTAFYLCASSNSGTLNYGYTFGSGTRLTVV.

This clone was recorded at least ten times. The chain is built from TRBV10-3 and TRBJ1-1; TRBD1 agrees at 7 bases. This CDR3 has 14 residues. V lost 6 bases, J lost 3 bases, and 7 bases stayed unmatched. CDR1 and CDR2 from the germline V gene are ENHRY and SYGVKD. DNA for the CDR3: TGTGCCATCAGAGCTACCGACAGGGACACTGAAGCTTTCTTT. It translates to CAIRATDRDTEAFF.

The rearrangement links TRBV5-1 to TRBJ1-2, with 7 bases aligning to TRBD1. Germline V gives CDR1 SGHRS, CDR2 YFSETQ. V shed 0 bases, J shed 5 bases, and the junction held 7 bases outside the gene matches. The CDR3 covers 15 residues. The CDR3, as DNA: TGCGCCAGCAGCTTGGCCGACAGGGTGCGGTATGGCTACACCTTC. Encoded protein: CASSLADRVRYGYTF.

V and J are TRBV28 and TRBJ2-7; D is perhaps TRBD2 (6 bases). The CDR3 contains 15 residues. Germline V gene data show CDR1 as MDHEN and CDR2 as SYDVKM. Trimming removed 7 bases from V and 0 bases from J, with 16 bases in between. CDR3 sequence: CASTNPSGFSYEQYF. The DNA for the CDR3 is TGTGCCAGCACCAACCCGAGCGGGTTCTCCTACGAGCAGTACTTC.

The gene calls are TRBV14 and TRBJ1-5; D might be TRBD1 (6 bases). Trimming took 1 base from V and 11 from J, leaving 12 bases between them. The CDR3 spans 13 residues. Germline CDR1 is SGHDN and CDR2 is FVKESK. As DNA, the CDR3 is TGTGCCAGCAGCCAAGCAGGGGCCCGTACCCAGCATTTT. This encodes CASSQAGARTQHF.

The rearrangement links TRBV6-5 to TRBJ2-1; possibly TRBD2 for D (6 bases). This CDR3 is 14 amino acids long. Trimming removed 9 bases at V and 2 bases at J, with 14 bases between. The germline V gene has CDR1 MNHEY and CDR2 SVGAGI. The CDR3 here is CASGERATYNEQFF. The CDR3 nucleotides are TGTGCCAGTGGGGAGCGGGCGACCTACAATGAGCAGTTCTTC.

V is TRBV5-1 and J is TRBJ2-1; perhaps TRBD2 as D (5 bases). Trimming took 1 base from V and 10 from J, leaving 18 bases between them. Germline assignment: CDR1 SGHRS and CDR2 YFSETQ. CDR3 length: 15 amino acids. The CDR3: CASSLSVQSPGEQFF. CDR3 coding DNA: TGCGCCAGCAGCTTGTCCGTACAGAGCCCGGGGGAGCAGTTCTTC.

The chain recombines TRBV11-2 with TRBJ2-7; D is undetermined. Germline V gene sequence: CDR1 SGHAT, CDR2 FQNNGV. The CDR3 has 14 residues. The germline V and J ends were trimmed by 0 bases and 2 bases, with 8 bases remaining between them. CDR3 nucleotide sequence: TGTGCCAGCAGCTTAGATCCAGGAACCTACGAGCAGTACTTC. It translates to CASSLDPGTYEQYF. Based on the CDR3 plus reference TRBV11-2 and TRBJ2-7, the full variable domain is EAGVAQSPRYKIIEKRQSVAFWCNPISGHATLYWYQQILGQGPKLLIQFQNNGVVDDSQLPKDRFSAERLKGVDSTLKIQPAKLEDSAVYLCASSLDPGTYEQYFGPGTRLTVT.

J is TRBJ2-5 and V is TRBV10-2; 10 bases are shared with TRBD1. V lost 9 bases to trimming and J lost 4 bases; unmatched junction nucleotides: 8. This CDR3 contains 14 residues. Germline-derived CDR1 and CDR2 are WSHSY and SAAADI. CDR3 nucleotide sequence: TGCGCCAGTAAGGAGACAGGGGGCAGAGAGACCCAGTACTTC. It is translated as CASKETGGRETQYF.

The rearrangement uses TRBV24-1 and TRBJ2-2; D is perhaps TRBD1 (6 bases). Germline V lookup: CDR1 KGHDR, CDR2 SFDVKD. This CDR3 is 18 amino acids long. V was cut by 3 bases and J by 7 bases, with 23 bases left in between. CDR3: CATSDQLPGHFFGGELFF. In nucleotides, the CDR3 is TGTGCCACCAGTGATCAACTCCCGGGACACTTCTTTGGCGGGGAGCTGTTTTTT.

This chain connects TRBV18 to TRBJ2-3, with D possibly being TRBD1 (5 bases). Germline loops: CDR1 KGHSH, CDR2 LQKENI. Trimming took 6 bases from V and 2 from J, leaving 15 bases between them. This CDR3 spans 15 amino acids. The CDR3, as DNA: TGTGCCAGCTCTCCCCGGACAAAGCTCACAGATACGCAGTATTTT. This codes for CASSPRTKLTDTQYF.

The V gene is TRBV5-4, the J gene TRBJ1-1; 10 bases line up with TRBD1. Trimming removed 2 bases from V and 4 bases from J; junction bases left unmatched: 2. CDR3 length: 14 residues. The germline CDR1 and CDR2 sequences are SGHNT and YYREEE (reference sequence). CDR3 DNA: TGTGCCAGCAGCTTAAGACAGGGGGCCACTGAAGCTTTCTTT. Encoded protein: CASSLRQGATEAFF.

V usage is TRBV19 and J usage is TRBJ2-1, with no clear D. Germline assignment: CDR1 LNHDA and CDR2 SQIVND (reference sequence). Deletions cut 5 bases from V and 9 bases from J, with 17 bases between. The CDR3 is 14 residues long. The CDR3 sequence: CASSPPRSPGEQFF. The CDR3 DNA reads TGTGCCAGTAGTCCGCCCCGAAGCCCAGGTGAGCAGTTCTTC.

This clone was found a few times. This chain links TRBV29-1 with TRBJ1-1, with 7 bases matching TRBD1. Germline V CDR1 and CDR2: SQVTM, ANQGSEA. The CDR3 runs to 13 residues. J gave up 2 bases and V 7 bases, and 7 bases lay outside the gene matches. The CDR3 nucleotides are TGCAGCGCAAAAAACAGGGGAAACACTGAAGCTTTCTTT. Translation gives CSAKNRGNTEAFF.

The table lists this clone with a few counts. J is TRBJ1-4 and V is TRBV5-6; tentatively, D is TRBD1 (5 bases). The CDR3 is 13 amino acids. Trimming took off 4 bases at V and 8 bases at J, with 12 bases between the two ends. CDR1 and CDR2 (germline): SGHDT, YYEEEE. The CDR3 coding sequence is TGTGCCAGCAGCAGCAGGGAGGGAGAAAAACTGTTTTTT. It encodes CASSSREGEKLFF.